This T cell receptor beta chain originates from a study of shared clonotypes between healthy human individuals. Donors had no recently reported acute infections or vaccinations and were HIV-negative. The study drew all its donors from Caucasian adults living in Nashville, Tennessee. General study results and limits: Limited genetic and exposure-history diversity came from having few donors.

V shed 7 bases, J shed 5 bases, and the junction held 7 bases outside the gene matches. The length of the CDR3 is 13 residues. Per the germline V gene, CDR1 is SEHNR and CDR2 is FQNEAQ (reference sequence). Notes on this clone: The antigen is not known.

The quantity of DNA used in unsorted PBMC replicate PCRs was approximately 270 ng, corresponding to some 31,000 T cell genomes. Profiled with immunoSEQ multiplex PCR; TCRdb holds only in-frame clones, not every one. Here the sample spans hundreds of thousands of clones, roughly four fifths being singletons. Source material: PBMCs. The chain employs TRBV7-9 and TRBJ2-7, with 8 bases matching TRBD1. The clonotype comes from a woman aged 40 to 50 in good health. Some clones in this sample may be carry-over from other donors' samples. CDR3 sequence reads: CASTLQGVHEQYF. CDR3 bases: TGTGCCAGCACACTACAGGGGGTGCACGAGCAGTACTTC.